This T cell receptor beta chain was captured by sequencing in a study of blood T cell repertoires in COVID-19. Study in general: The United States, Italy and Spain were the sources of the acute and convalescent COVID-19 samples.

CDR3 length: 13 amino acids. The V gene lost 5 bases and the J gene lost 7 bases, with 14 bases spanning the gap. Germline CDR1 and CDR2: MNHEY and SVGAGI. How the authors handled the data: Counts of nucleated cells, estimated from reference gene primer amplification, were obtained. Sequencing used immunoSEQ multiplex PCR; TCRdb keeps in-frame clones, though not all of them. Clone size and V and J calls were adopted from that table, with D and trimming inferred from the DNA. The repertoire holds hundreds of thousands of clones, with roughly 89% as singletons. The receptor's source is a woman aged 18 to 35 who had recovered from COVID-19. The sample was peripheral blood. The chain combines TRBV6-5 with TRBJ1-2; D not resolved. The CDR3 DNA reads TGTGCCAGCAGTCCACCCGGGGAGGGTGGCTACACCTTC. Its protein is CASSPPGEGGYTF.